The TCR beta chain described here comes from a study of CD8 T cells in Susac syndrome. CD8+ and CD4+ T cells circulating in blood were sequenced for TCR beta. TEMRA cells were FACS-enriched, with CD8+ and CD4+ T cells isolated negatively. The RNA, 0.5 to 1 ug, was put through reverse transcription using random hexamers. TCRdb analysed the immunoSEQ multiplex PCR reads with MiXCR anew, one entry per CDR3 protein. Among under 85,000 distinct CDR3 sequences listed, about 94% were seen once. Trimming pared 0 bases from V and 4 bases from J, leaving 10 bases between. CDR1 is SNHLY and CDR2 is FYNNEI in the germline V gene. This CDR3 is 14 amino acids long.

V gene TRBV2 combines with J gene TRBJ2-7; D not resolved. The source material was CD8+ T cells from PBMCs. The sequence was collected from a human donor with multiple sclerosis. CDR3 sequence: CASSEALGSYEQYF. The CDR3 DNA reads as TGTGCCAGCAGTGAAGCGCTGGGGTCTTACGAGCAGTACTTC.